The 3 T cell receptor beta chains below were found in one sample sequenced in a study of CD8 T cells in ankylosing spondylitis. Each CDR3 protein gets one entry after TCRdb re-called the 5' RACE reads with MiXCR. Of approximately 240,000 distinct CDR3 sequences listed, more than 20% are singletons. Input material: blood, either unsorted or a sorted T cell fraction (not recorded which). Receptors originate from a male donor with ankylosing spondylitis or in good health (not recorded which).

This clonotype was recorded many times. The chain combines TRBV29-1 with TRBJ1-1; possible D gene TRBD1, 5 bases. Trimming stripped 3 bases from V and 5 bases from J, with 7 bases between. Per the germline V gene, CDR1 is SQVTM and CDR2 is ANQGSEA. The CDR3 consists of 11 residues. CDR3: CSVDRVTEAFF. The CDR3 bases are TGCAGCGTTGACAGGGTTACTGAAGCTTTCTTT. The whole variable domain, remainder taken from reference TRBV29-1 and TRBJ1-1, is SAVISQKPSRDICQRGTSLTIQCQVDSQVTMMFWYRQQPGQSLTLIATANQGSEATYESGFVIDKFPISRPNLTFSTLTVSNMSPEDSSIYLCSVDRVTEAFFGQGTRLTVV.

This clonotype was seen more than once but under ten times. The J gene is TRBJ1-2, the V gene TRBV25-1; tentative D call: TRBD1 (5 bases). The CDR3 runs 13 residues. Germline-derived CDR1 and CDR2 are MGHDK and SYGVNS. V was trimmed by 7 bases and J by 4 bases, leaving 13 bases between them. This chain's CDR3 is CASTRGSGYGYTF. Written as DNA, the CDR3 is TGTGCCAGCACAAGGGGCAGCGGCTATGGCTACACCTTC.

This clonotype was detected many times. The chain links TRBV27 to TRBJ2-2; D not certain. The germline V gene has CDR1 MNHEY and CDR2 SMNVEV (reference sequence). V lost 5 bases and J 3 bases, leaving 13 bases between the germline ends. The CDR3 runs to 15 residues. In DNA form, the CDR3 reads TGTGCCAGCAGTGCAAGGGCCGGGTACACCGGGGAGCTGTTTTTT. Its translation is CASSARAGYTGELFF.